The 7 T cell receptor beta chains below all came from one sample that was sequenced in a study of blood T cell repertoires in COVID-19. Clones were sequenced by immunoSEQ multiplex PCR, and TCRdb holds only the in-frame ones, with some missing. This table holds over 130,000 clones, 80% to 90% found once. The sequencing input was peripheral blood. The receptors shown here come from a man in his sixties or seventies with acute or convalescent COVID-19.

V and J are TRBV11-3 and TRBJ2-1; the D gene is possibly TRBD2 (5 bases). Germline V CDR1 and CDR2: SGHNT, YENEEA. The CDR3 has 15 residues. Trimming stripped 4 bases from V and 0 bases from J, with 10 bases between. CDR3 amino acids: CASSSSGGSYNEQFF. DNA for the CDR3: TGTGCCAGCAGCTCAAGCGGAGGCTCCTACAATGAGCAGTTCTTC. The variable domain in full, completed from reference TRBV11-3 and TRBJ2-1, reads EAGVVQSPRYKIIEKKQPVAFWCNPISGHNTLYWYLQNLGQGPELLIRYENEEAVDDSQLPKDRFSAERLKGVDSTLKIQPAELGDSAVYLCASSSSGGSYNEQFFGPGTRLTVL.

This clone appeared once. The CDR3 region is CASSQGGIRQGGYEQYF. CDR3 coding DNA: TGTGCCAGCAGCCAAGGGGGAATCCGACAGGGTGGCTACGAGCAGTACTTC. The chain links TRBV4-2 to TRBJ2-7, with 7 bases identical to TRBD1. Per the germline V gene, CDR1 is LGHNA and CDR2 is YNFKEQ. The V segment lost 1 base and the J segment 3 bases; nucleotides outside the gene matches: 12. The length of the CDR3 is 17 residues.

The rearrangement links TRBV7-8 to TRBJ2-1, with D uncertain. V lost 1 base and J 7 bases, leaving 8 bases between the germline ends. Germline V gives CDR1 SGHVS, CDR2 FQNEAQ. This CDR3 has 13 residues. The CDR3 DNA reads TGTGCCAGCAGCTTAGTATCTCCTAATGAGCAGTTCTTC. This gives the protein CASSLVSPNEQFF.

V gene TRBV12-3 or TRBV12-4 combines with J gene TRBJ1-2; D is ambiguous. CDR3 size: 12 residues. Trimming shortened V by 2 bases and J by 5 bases, and 6 bases separated the two germline ends. CDR3 sequence: CASSLTLYGYTF. For the CDR3, the DNA is TGTGCCAGCAGTTTAACCCTATATGGCTACACCTTC.

This clone was observed a single time. The V and J genes are TRBV7-9 and TRBJ2-3, with 9 bases fitting TRBD2. V shed 3 bases, J shed 3 bases, and the junction held 4 bases outside the gene matches. This CDR3 contains 15 residues. Germline assignment: CDR1 SEHNR and CDR2 FQNEAQ (reference sequence). CDR3 nucleotide sequence: TGTGCCAGCAGCTTTAGCGGGAGTTGGACAGATACGCAGTATTTT. Its translation is CASSFSGSWTDTQYF.

V is TRBV6-2 or TRBV6-3 and J is TRBJ1-1, with unresolved D. Germline V gene sequence: CDR1 MNHEY, CDR2 SVGEGT. Trimming removed 5 bases at V and 0 bases at J, with 10 bases between. The CDR3 has 14 residues. The CDR3 here is CASSLRDMNTEAFF. DNA of the CDR3: TGTGCCAGCAGTCTAAGAGATATGAACACTGAAGCTTTCTTT.

The chain uses TRBV4-3 and TRBJ2-7, with D possibly TRBD1 on 6 matching bases. Germline CDR1 and CDR2: LGHNA and YSLEER. The CDR3 is 18 amino acids. Trimming shortened V by 2 bases and J by 0 bases, and 20 bases separated the two germline ends. CDR3 nucleotide sequence: TGCGCCAGCAGCCAACCCCTCGCGACCGGGACAAACTCCTACGAGCAGTACTTC. It translates to CASSQPLATGTNSYEQYF.